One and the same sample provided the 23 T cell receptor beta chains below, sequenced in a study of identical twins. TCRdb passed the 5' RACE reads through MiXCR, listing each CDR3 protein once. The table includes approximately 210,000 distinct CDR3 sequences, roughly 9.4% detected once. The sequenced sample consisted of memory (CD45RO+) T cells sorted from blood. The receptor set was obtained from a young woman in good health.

In DNA form, the CDR3 reads TGTGCCATCAGTGCCTCGGGCGGACAGGGTCTGAGGGAGCAGTACTTC. Translation: CAISASGGQGLREQYF. J is TRBJ2-7 and V is TRBV10-3; 8 bases fit TRBD1. The germline CDR1 and CDR2 sequences are ENHRY and SYGVKD. The CDR3 contains 16 residues. Unmatched junction bases numbered 15, after V lost 4 bases and J lost 7 bases.

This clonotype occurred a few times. For the CDR3, the DNA is TGTGCCAGCAGCGCCACTCCTACAGGGGCAAATGAGCAGTTCTTC. Its protein is CASSATPTGANEQFF. This chain connects TRBV6-4 to TRBJ2-1; 7 nucleotides line up with TRBD1. CDR3 length: 15 amino acids. Germline V gene lookup returns CDR1 MRHNA and CDR2 SNTAGT. J was trimmed by 7 bases and V by 6 bases; bases with no gene match: 12.

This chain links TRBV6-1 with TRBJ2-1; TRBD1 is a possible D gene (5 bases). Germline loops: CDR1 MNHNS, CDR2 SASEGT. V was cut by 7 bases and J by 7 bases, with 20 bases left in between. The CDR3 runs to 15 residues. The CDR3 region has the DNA TGTGCCAGCACACGACAGCCGGAGAGAAGTAATGAGCAGTTCTTC. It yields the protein CASTRQPERSNEQFF.

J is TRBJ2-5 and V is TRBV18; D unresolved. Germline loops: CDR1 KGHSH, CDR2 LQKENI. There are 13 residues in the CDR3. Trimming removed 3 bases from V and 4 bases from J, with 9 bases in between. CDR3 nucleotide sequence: TGTGCCAGCTCACCTAAGATGGGAGAGACCCAGTACTTC. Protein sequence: CASSPKMGETQYF.

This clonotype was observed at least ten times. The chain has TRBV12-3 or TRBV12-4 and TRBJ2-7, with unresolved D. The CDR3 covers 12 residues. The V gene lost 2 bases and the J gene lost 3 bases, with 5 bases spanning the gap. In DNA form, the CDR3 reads TGTGCCAGCAGTTTACGGTTCTACGAGCAGTACTTC. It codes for CASSLRFYEQYF.

In nucleotides, the CDR3 is TGCAGTGCGAAGGATCTAGCGGGGGGCAACACAGATACGCAGTATTTT. It translates to CSAKDLAGGNTDTQYF. The chain links TRBV20-1 to TRBJ2-3, with 11 bases identical to TRBD2. With 6 bases clipped from V and 2 bases from J, the junction kept 10 bases outside the gene matches. Germline-derived CDR1 and CDR2 are DFQATT and SNEGSKA (reference sequence). The CDR3 is made up of 16 amino acids.

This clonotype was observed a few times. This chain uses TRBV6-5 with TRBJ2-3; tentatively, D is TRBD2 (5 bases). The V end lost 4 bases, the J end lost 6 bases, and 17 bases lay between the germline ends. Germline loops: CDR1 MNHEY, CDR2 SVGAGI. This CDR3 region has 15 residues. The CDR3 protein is CASSSGGLGLDTQYF. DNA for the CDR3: TGTGCCAGCAGTTCCGGTGGACTGGGGTTGGATACGCAGTATTTT.

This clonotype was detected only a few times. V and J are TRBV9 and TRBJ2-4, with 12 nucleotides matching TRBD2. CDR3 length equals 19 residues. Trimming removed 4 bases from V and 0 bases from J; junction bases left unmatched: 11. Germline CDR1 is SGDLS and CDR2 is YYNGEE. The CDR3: CASSQGGTSGLLAKNIQYF. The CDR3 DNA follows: TGTGCCAGCAGCCAGGGGGGGACTAGCGGGCTACTAGCCAAAAACATTCAGTACTTC.

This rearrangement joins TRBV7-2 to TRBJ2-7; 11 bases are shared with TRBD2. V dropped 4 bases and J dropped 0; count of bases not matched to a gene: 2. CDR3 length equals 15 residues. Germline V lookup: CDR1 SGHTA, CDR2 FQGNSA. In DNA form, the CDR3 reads TGTGCCAGCAGCTCGACTAGCGGGAACTCCTACGAGCAGTACTTC. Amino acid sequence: CASSSTSGNSYEQYF.

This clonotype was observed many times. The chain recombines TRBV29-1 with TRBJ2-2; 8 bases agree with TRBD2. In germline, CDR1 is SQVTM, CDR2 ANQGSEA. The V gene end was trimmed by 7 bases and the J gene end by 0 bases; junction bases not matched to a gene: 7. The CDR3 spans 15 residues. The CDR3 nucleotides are TGCAGCGCGTCGACGGGAGGGCCGAACACCGGGGAGCTGTTTTTT. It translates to CSASTGGPNTGELFF.

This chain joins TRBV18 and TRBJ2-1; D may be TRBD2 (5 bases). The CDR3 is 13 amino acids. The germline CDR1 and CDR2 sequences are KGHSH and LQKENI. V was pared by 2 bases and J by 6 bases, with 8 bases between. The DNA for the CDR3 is TGTGCCAGCTCACCATGGACTTTCAATGAGCAGTTCTTC. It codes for CASSPWTFNEQFF.

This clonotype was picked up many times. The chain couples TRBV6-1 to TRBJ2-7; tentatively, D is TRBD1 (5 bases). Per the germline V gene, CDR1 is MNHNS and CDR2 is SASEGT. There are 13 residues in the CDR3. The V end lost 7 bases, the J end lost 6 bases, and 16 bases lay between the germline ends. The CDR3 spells CASNRFQGGEQYF. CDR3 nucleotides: TGTGCCAGCAATCGTTTCCAGGGTGGCGAGCAGTACTTC.

The CDR3 DNA reads TGTGCCAGCAGACTCCGGGACAGGGACACAGATACGCAGTATTTT. As protein: CASRLRDRDTDTQYF. The chain employs TRBV6-2 or TRBV6-3 and TRBJ2-3, with 9 bases aligning to TRBD1. V lost 6 bases, J lost 2 bases, and 6 bases stayed unmatched. The CDR3 extends over 15 amino acids. From germline, CDR1 is MNHEY and CDR2 SVGEGT.

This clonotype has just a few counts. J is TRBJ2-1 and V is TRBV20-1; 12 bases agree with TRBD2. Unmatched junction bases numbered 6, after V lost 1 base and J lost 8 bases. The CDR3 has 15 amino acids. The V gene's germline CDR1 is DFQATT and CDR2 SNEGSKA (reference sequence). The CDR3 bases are TGCAGTGCTAGAGCCCCGGGACTAGCGGGCCATGAGCAGTTCTTC. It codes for CSARAPGLAGHEQFF.

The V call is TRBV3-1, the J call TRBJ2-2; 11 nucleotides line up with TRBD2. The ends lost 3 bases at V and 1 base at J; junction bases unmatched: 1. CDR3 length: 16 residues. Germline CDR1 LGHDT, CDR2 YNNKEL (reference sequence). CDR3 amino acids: CASSQLAGGNTGELFF. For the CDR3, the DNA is TGTGCCAGCAGCCAGCTAGCGGGGGGGAACACCGGGGAGCTGTTTTTT.

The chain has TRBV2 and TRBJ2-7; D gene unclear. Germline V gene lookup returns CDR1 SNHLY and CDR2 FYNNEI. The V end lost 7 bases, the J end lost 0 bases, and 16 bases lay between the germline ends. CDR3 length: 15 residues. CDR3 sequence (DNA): TGTGCCAGCACCGAGATAGGCGTAGCCTCCTACGAGCAGTACTTC. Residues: CASTEIGVASYEQYF.

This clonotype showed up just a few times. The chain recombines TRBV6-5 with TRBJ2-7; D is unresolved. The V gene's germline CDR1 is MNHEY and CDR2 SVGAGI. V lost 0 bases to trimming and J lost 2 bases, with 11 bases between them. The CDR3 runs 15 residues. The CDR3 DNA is TGTGCCAGCAGTTACTCGGCGACGGAGACCTACGAGCAGTACTTC. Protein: CASSYSATETYEQYF.

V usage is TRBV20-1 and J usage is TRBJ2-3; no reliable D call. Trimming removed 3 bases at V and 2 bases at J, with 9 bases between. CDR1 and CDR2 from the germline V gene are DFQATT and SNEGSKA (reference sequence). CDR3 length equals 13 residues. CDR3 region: CSASRAVTDTQYF. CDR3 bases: TGCAGTGCTAGCCGGGCTGTCACAGATACGCAGTATTTT.

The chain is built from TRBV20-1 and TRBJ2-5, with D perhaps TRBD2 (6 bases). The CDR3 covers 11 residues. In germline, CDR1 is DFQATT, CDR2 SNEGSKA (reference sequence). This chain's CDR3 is CTVLGGETQYF. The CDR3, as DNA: TGCACGGTGCTCGGGGGAGAGACCCAGTACTTC.

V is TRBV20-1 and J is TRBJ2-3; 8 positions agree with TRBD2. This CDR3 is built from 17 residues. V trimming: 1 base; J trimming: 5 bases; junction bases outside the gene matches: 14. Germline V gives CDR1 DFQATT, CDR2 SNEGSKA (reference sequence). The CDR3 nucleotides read TGCAGTGCTAGAGCCATCCAGACTAGCGATTATGGAGATACGCAGTATTTT. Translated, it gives CSARAIQTSDYGDTQYF.

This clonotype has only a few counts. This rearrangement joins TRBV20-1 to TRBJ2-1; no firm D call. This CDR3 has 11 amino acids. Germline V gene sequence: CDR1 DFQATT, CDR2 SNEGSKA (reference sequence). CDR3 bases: TGCAGCGCAGGCATGTACAATGAGCAGTTCTTC. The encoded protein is CSAGMYNEQFF.

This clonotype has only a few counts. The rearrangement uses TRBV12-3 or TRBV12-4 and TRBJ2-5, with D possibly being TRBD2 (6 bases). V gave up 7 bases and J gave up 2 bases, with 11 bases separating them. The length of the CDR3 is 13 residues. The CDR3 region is CASTQAGQETQYF. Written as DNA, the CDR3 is TGTGCCAGCACTCAGGCGGGGCAAGAGACCCAGTACTTC.

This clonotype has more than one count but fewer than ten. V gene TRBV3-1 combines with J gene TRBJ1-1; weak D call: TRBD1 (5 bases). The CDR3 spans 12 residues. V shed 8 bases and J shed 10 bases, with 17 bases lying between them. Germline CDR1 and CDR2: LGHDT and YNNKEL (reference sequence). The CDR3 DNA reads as TGTGCCAGCGACCGGCAGGGTGGAGTAGCTTTCTTT. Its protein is CASDRQGGVAFF.